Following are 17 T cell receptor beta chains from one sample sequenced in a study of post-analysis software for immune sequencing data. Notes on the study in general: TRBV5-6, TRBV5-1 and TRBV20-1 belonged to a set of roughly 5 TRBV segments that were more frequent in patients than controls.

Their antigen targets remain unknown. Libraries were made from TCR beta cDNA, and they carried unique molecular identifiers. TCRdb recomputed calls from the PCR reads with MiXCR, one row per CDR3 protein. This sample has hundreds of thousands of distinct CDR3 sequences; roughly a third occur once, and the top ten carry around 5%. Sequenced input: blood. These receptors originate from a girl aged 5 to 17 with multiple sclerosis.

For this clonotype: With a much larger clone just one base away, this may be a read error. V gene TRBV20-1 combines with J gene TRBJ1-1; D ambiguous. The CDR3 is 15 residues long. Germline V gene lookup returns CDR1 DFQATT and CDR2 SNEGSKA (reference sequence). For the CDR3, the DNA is TGCAGTGCTGGAGATCTCGTACGGGTTTACACTGAAGCTTTCTTT. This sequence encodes CSAGDLVRVYTEAFF.

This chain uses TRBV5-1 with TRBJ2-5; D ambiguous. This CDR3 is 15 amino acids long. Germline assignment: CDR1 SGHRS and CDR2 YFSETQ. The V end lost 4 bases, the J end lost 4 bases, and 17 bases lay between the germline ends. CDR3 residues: CASSIGGSGGETQYF. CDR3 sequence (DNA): TGCGCCAGCAGCATTGGTGGGTCGGGCGGAGAGACCCAGTACTTC.

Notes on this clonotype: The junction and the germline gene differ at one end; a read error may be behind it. CDR3 bases: TGTGCCAGCAGTGCGAGGCAAGCCTATGGCTGCACCTTC. Its protein product is CASSARQAYGCTF. This sequence joins TRBV27 and TRBJ1-2; no reliable D call. The CDR3 is 13 amino acids. Germline values: CDR1 MNHEY, CDR2 SMNVEV (reference sequence).

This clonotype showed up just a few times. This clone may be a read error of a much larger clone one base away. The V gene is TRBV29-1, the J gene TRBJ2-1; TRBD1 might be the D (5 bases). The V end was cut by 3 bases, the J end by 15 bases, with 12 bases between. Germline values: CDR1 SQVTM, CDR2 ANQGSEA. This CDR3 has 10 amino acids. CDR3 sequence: CSVDRDHGFF. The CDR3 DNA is TGCAGCGTTGACAGGGATCACGGGTTCTTC.

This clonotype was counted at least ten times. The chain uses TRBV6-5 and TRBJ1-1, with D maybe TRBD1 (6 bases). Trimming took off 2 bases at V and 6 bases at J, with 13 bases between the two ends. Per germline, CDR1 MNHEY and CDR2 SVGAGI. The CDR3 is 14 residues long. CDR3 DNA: TGTGCCAGCAGTTACCCGGACAGAGTCGCTGAAGCTTTCTTT. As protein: CASSYPDRVAEAFF.

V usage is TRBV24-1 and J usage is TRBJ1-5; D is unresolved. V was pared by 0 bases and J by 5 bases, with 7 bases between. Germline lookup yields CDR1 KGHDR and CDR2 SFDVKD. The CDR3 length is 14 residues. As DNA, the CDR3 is TGTGCCACCAGTGATTTGGGGGTTGATCAGCCCCAGCATTTT. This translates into CATSDLGVDQPQHF.

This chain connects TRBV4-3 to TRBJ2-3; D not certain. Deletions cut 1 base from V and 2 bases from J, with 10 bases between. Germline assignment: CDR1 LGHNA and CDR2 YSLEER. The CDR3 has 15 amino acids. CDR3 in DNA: TGCGCCAGCAGCCAAGGTGGGATCCACACAGATACGCAGTATTTT. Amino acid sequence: CASSQGGIHTDTQYF.

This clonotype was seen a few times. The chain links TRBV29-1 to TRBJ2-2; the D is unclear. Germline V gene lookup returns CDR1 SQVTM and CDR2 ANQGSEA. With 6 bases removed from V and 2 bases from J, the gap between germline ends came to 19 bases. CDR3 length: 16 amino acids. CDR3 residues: CSVRTQNNLNTGELFF. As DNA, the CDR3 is TGCAGCGTCCGAACCCAGAACAATCTTAACACCGGGGAGCTGTTTTTT.

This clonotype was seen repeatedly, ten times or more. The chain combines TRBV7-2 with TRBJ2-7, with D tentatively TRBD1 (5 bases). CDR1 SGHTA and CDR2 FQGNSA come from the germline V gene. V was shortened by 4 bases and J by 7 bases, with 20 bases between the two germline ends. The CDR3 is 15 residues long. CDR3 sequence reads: CASSSLGAGRDEQYF. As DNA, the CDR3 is TGTGCCAGCAGCTCATTAGGGGCAGGGCGCGATGAGCAGTACTTC.

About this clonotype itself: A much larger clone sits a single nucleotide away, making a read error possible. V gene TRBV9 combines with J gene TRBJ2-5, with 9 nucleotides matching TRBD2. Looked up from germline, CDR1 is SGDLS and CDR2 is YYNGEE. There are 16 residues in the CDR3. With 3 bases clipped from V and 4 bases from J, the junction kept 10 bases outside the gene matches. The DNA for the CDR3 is TGTGCCAGCAGCGCATCTAGCGGGGCGAGGGGAGAGACCCAGTACTTC. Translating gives CASSASSGARGETQYF.

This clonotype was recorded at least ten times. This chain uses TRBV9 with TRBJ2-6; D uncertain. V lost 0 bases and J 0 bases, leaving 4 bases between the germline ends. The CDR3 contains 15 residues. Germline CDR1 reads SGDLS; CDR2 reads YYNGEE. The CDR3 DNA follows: TGTGCCAGCAGCGTAGAAGTCTCTGGGGCCAACGTCCTGACTTTC. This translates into CASSVEVSGANVLTF.

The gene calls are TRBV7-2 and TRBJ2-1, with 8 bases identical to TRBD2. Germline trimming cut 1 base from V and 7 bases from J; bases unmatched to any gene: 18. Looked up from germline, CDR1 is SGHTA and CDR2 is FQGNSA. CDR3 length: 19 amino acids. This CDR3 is CASSLVGRDVGRAGNEQFF. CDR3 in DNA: TGTGCCAGCAGCTTAGTAGGGAGGGATGTCGGGAGGGCCGGAAATGAGCAGTTCTTC.

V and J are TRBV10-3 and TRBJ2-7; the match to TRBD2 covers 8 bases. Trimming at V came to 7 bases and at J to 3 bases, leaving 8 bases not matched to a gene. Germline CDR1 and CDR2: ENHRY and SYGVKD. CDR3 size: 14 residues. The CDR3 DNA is TGTGCCATCAATCAGCGGGGGCCCCTCTACGAGCAGTACTTC. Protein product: CAINQRGPLYEQYF.

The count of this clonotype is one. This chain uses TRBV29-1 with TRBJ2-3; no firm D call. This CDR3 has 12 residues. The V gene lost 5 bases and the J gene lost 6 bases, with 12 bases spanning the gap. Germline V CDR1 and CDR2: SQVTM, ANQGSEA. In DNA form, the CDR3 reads TGCAGCGTTTTCACGGAATTGGATACGCAGTATTTT. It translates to CSVFTELDTQYF.

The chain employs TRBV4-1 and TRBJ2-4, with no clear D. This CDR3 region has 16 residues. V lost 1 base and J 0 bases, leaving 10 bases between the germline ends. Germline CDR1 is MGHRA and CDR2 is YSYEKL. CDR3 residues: CASSQVAGLAKNIQYF. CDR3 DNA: TGCGCCAGCAGCCAAGTTGCCGGCTTAGCCAAAAACATTCAGTACTTC.

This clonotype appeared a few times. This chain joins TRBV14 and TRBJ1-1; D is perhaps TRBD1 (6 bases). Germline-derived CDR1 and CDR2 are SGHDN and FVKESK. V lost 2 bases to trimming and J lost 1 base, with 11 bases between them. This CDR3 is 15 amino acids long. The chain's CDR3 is CASSQTRGWNTEAFF. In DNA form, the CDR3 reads TGTGCCAGCAGCCAAACCAGGGGTTGGAACACTGAAGCTTTCTTT.

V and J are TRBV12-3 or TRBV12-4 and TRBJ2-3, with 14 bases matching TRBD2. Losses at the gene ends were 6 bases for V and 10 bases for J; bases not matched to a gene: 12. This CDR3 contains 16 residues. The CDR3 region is CASRPGTSGRSDAQYF. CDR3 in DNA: TGTGCCAGCAGACCCGGGACTAGCGGGAGATCTGATGCGCAGTATTTT.